Below, 31 T cell receptor beta chains from the same sample are listed, as sequenced in a study of technical replicates of blood from a few donors (dated by TCRdb to about 2017). Libraries were made using the immunoSEQ multiplex PCR assay. TCRdb obtained this table from immuneACCESS and retained in-frame rearrangements with V and J assigned. These tables miss some clones; where compared with another copy, unresolved V genes account for less than half of the shortfall, and the remainder is unexplained. The sample has 55,000 to 75,000 clones on record, 80% to 90% of them singletons. The top ten constitute around 4.9% of the sample. Material: PBMCs. The receptor source for this set is a human donor in good health. Some clones in this sample may be carry-over from other donors' samples.

The chain joins TRBV27 to TRBJ2-7, with 7 nucleotides matching TRBD2. The CDR3 has 14 amino acids. Germline V gene lookup returns CDR1 MNHEY and CDR2 SMNVEV (reference sequence). The trim removed 8 bases at V and 4 bases at J, leaving 11 bases unmatched. The CDR3 sequence is CASQAPGLPYEQYF. For the CDR3, the DNA is TGTGCCAGCCAGGCTCCGGGACTACCTTACGAGCAGTACTTC.

This chain joins TRBV14 and TRBJ1-1; tentative D call: TRBD1 (5 bases). Between the trimmed V and J ends, which lost 2 bases and 0 bases, there was a span of 13 bases. The CDR3 is 16 amino acids. CDR1 and CDR2 from the germline V gene are SGHDN and FVKESK. CDR3 sequence: CASSQYWGRMNTEAFF. In DNA, the CDR3 is TGTGCCAGCAGCCAATACTGGGGCAGGATGAACACTGAAGCTTTCTTT. Drawing the rest from reference TRBV14 and TRBJ1-1, the complete variable domain is EAGVTQFPSHSVIEKGQTVTLRCDPISGHDNLYWYRRVMGKEIKFLLHFVKESKQDESGMPNNRFLAERTGGTYSTLKVQPAELEDSGVYFCASSQYWGRMNTEAFFGQGTRLTVV.

The rearrangement uses TRBV2 and TRBJ1-1; TRBD1 matches 8 bases. The length of the CDR3 is 17 residues. V shed 2 bases and J 1 base; nucleotides not matched to a gene: 9. Germline values: CDR1 SNHLY, CDR2 FYNNEI. The CDR3 is CASSESRGLLKNTEAFF. In DNA form, the CDR3 reads TGTGCCAGCAGTGAAAGCAGGGGGCTATTGAAGAACACTGAAGCTTTCTTT.

J is TRBJ2-2 and V is TRBV6-6; 12 nucleotides align to TRBD2. The germline CDR1 and CDR2 sequences are MNHNY and SVGAGI (reference sequence). The CDR3 totals 15 residues. V shed 5 bases, J shed 8 bases, and the junction held 6 bases outside the gene matches. The CDR3 spells CASSATSGRPGELFF. The CDR3 DNA is TGTGCCAGCAGTGCGACTAGCGGGAGACCAGGGGAGCTGTTTTTT.

Remarks on this clone: This same CDR3 is encoded by further DNA sequences in the sample. The chain employs TRBV4-2 and TRBJ2-2; possible D gene TRBD2, 6 bases. Looked up from germline, CDR1 is LGHNA and CDR2 is YNFKEQ. Between the trimmed V and J ends, which lost 0 bases and 5 bases, there was a span of 10 bases. The CDR3 loop spans 15 amino acids. The CDR3 sequence is CASSQEEGGTGELFF. As DNA, the CDR3 is TGTGCCAGCAGCCAAGAGGAGGGTGGAACCGGGGAGCTGTTTTTT.

The J gene is TRBJ1-6, the V gene TRBV6-1; 7 bases match TRBD1. CDR3 size: 16 residues. CDR1 and CDR2 from the germline V gene are MNHNS and SASEGT. V was pared by 4 bases and J by 0 bases, with 3 bases of the junction left unmatched. The chain's CDR3 is CASSATGSSYNSPLHF. DNA of the CDR3: TGTGCCAGCAGTGCGACAGGGAGCTCCTATAATTCACCCCTCCACTTT.

This chain joins TRBV5-1 and TRBJ2-5, with 7 bases identical to TRBD2. V lost 4 bases and J lost 2; bases outside the gene matches: 5. Germline CDR1 reads SGHRS; CDR2 reads YFSETQ. This CDR3 has 14 amino acids. CDR3 nucleotide sequence: TGCGCCAGCAGCCCCAGGACTAGACAAGAGACCCAGTACTTC. It is translated as CASSPRTRQETQYF.

The rearrangement joins TRBV6-6 to TRBJ1-5; no clear D gene. Germline V gene data show CDR1 as MNHNY and CDR2 as SVGAGI (reference sequence). The CDR3 length is 14 residues. Trimming removed 6 bases from V and 4 bases from J, with 13 bases in between. The chain's CDR3 is CASSRGRDNQPQHF. CDR3 sequence (DNA): TGTGCCAGCAGCCGCGGACGGGATAATCAGCCCCAGCATTTT.

V usage is TRBV7-2 and J usage is TRBJ2-2; the D is unclear. Trimming pared 6 bases from V and 5 bases from J, leaving 10 bases between. The CDR3 is made up of 13 amino acids. Germline V CDR1 and CDR2: SGHTA, FQGNSA. The CDR3 sequence: CASRPTGTGELFF. The CDR3 bases are TGTGCCAGCAGACCGACTGGGACCGGGGAGCTGTTTTTT. The full variable domain, with the rest looked up from reference TRBV7-2 and TRBJ2-2, is GAGVSQSPSNKVTEKGKDVELRCDPISGHTALYWYRQSLGQGLEFLIYFQGNSAPDKSGLPSDRFSAERTGGSVSTLTIQRTQQEDSAVYLCASRPTGTGELFFGEGSRLTVL.

V and J are TRBV6-1 and TRBJ2-3, with D possibly TRBD2 on 6 matching bases. CDR1 is MNHNS, CDR2 SASEGT, per germline. This CDR3 has 16 residues. Trimming shortened V by 0 bases and J by 5 bases, and 15 bases separated the two germline ends. CDR3 residues: CASSEARGPGRDTQYF. CDR3 nucleotides: TGTGCCAGCAGTGAAGCGCGGGGCCCAGGGAGAGATACGCAGTATTTT.

This chain connects TRBV6-1 to TRBJ1-5, with 7 nucleotides matching TRBD1. This CDR3 spans 14 amino acids. J was trimmed by 1 base and V by 10 bases; bases with no gene match: 7. The germline V gene has CDR1 MNHNS and CDR2 SASEGT. The CDR3 nucleotides read TGTGCCATTTCACAGGGGCCAAGCAATCAGCCCCAGCATTTT. The encoded protein is CAISQGPSNQPQHF.

The chain uses TRBV5-1 and TRBJ1-1; D remains unclear. This CDR3 has 16 amino acids. The V and J ends lost 4 bases and 0 bases respectively, with 16 bases between them. Germline assignment: CDR1 SGHRS and CDR2 YFSETQ. This chain's CDR3 is CASSPNPTGMNTEAFF. The CDR3 DNA follows: TGCGCCAGCAGCCCGAACCCCACGGGAATGAACACTGAAGCTTTCTTT.

The J gene is TRBJ1-2, the V gene TRBV7-2, with 12 bases that match TRBD1. The germline CDR1 and CDR2 sequences are SGHTA and FQGNSA. The CDR3 length is 18 residues. V lost 4 bases to trimming and J lost 7 bases; unmatched junction nucleotides: 16. The CDR3 spells CASSSEPTSGTGGSGYTF. In DNA form, the CDR3 reads TGTGCCAGCAGCTCCGAACCGACAAGCGGGACAGGGGGCTCTGGCTACACCTTC.

The V and J genes are TRBV6-6 and TRBJ2-2; TRBD2 might be the D (6 bases). The germline V and J ends were trimmed by 6 bases and 0 bases, with 11 bases remaining between them. CDR1 and CDR2 (germline): MNHNY, SVGAGI (reference sequence). There are 15 residues in the CDR3. DNA for the CDR3: TGTGCCAGCAGCTTGTCGGGGGCGAACACCGGGGAGCTGTTTTTT. Amino acid sequence: CASSLSGANTGELFF.

The chain links TRBV5-1 to TRBJ2-7; TRBD1 agrees at 8 bases. Germline-derived CDR1 and CDR2 are SGHRS and YFSETQ. This CDR3 contains 16 residues. J gave up 3 bases and V 0 bases, and 8 bases lay outside the gene matches. The CDR3 loop reads CASSLGAGQGIYEQYF. The DNA of the CDR3 is TGCGCCAGCAGCTTGGGGGCTGGACAGGGCATCTACGAGCAGTACTTC.

This clone was recorded a few times. The rearrangement joins TRBV19 to TRBJ2-1; D is unresolved. V shed 5 bases and J shed 4 bases, with 15 bases lying between them. From germline, CDR1 is LNHDA and CDR2 SQIVND (reference sequence). The CDR3 extends over 15 amino acids. The DNA for the CDR3 is TGTGCCAGTAGTGAACAGAAAATCTCTTACAATGAGCAGTTCTTC. Protein sequence: CASSEQKISYNEQFF.

The V gene is TRBV6-6, the J gene TRBJ1-1; 9 bases line up with TRBD1. CDR3 length: 13 amino acids. V trimming: 6 bases; J trimming: 7 bases; junction bases outside the gene matches: 6. Germline loops: CDR1 MNHNY, CDR2 SVGAGI (reference sequence). CDR3: CASRLQGAVEAFF. DNA for the CDR3: TGTGCCAGCAGATTACAGGGGGCGGTTGAAGCTTTCTTT.

V gene TRBV2 combines with J gene TRBJ1-1; D not resolved. Germline lookup yields CDR1 SNHLY and CDR2 FYNNEI. Trimming stripped 4 bases from V and 1 base from J, with 10 bases between. There are 14 residues in the CDR3. The CDR3 nucleotides read TGTGCCAGCAGTGGCGTGAGGGCGAACACTGAAGCTTTCTTT. The encoded protein is CASSGVRANTEAFF.

The rearrangement links TRBV18 to TRBJ1-5; 12 nucleotides line up with TRBD1. The V gene's germline CDR1 is KGHSH and CDR2 LQKENI. The CDR3 runs to 15 residues. Unmatched junction bases numbered 8, after V lost 6 bases and J lost 8 bases. The CDR3 spells CASSRGTGGMEPQHF. The CDR3, as DNA: TGTGCCAGCTCGCGGGGGACAGGGGGCATGGAGCCCCAGCATTTT.

The V and J genes are TRBV27 and TRBJ2-7; D might be TRBD2 (6 bases). Trimming shortened V by 9 bases and J by 3 bases, and 15 bases separated the two germline ends. Per germline, CDR1 MNHEY and CDR2 SMNVEV (reference sequence). The CDR3 is made up of 13 amino acids. The CDR3 region has the DNA TGTGCCAGGGAGGGAATTTTAGTCTACGAGCAGTACTTC. Its protein is CAREGILVYEQYF.

This chain uses TRBV27 with TRBJ2-3; TRBD2 is a possible D gene (6 bases). This CDR3 region has 14 residues. V shed 9 bases and J shed 6 bases, with 19 bases lying between them. Germline CDR1 reads MNHEY; CDR2 reads SMNVEV (reference sequence). CDR3 in amino acids: CASNSRLAWDTQYF. The CDR3, as DNA: TGTGCCAGTAATTCCCGCCTAGCGTGGGATACGCAGTATTTT.

The chain combines TRBV30 with TRBJ2-7; TRBD2 is a possible D gene (5 bases). This CDR3 contains 14 residues. With 0 bases removed from V and 4 bases from J, the gap between germline ends came to 13 bases. Per germline, CDR1 GTSNPN and CDR2 SVGIG (reference sequence). In DNA form, the CDR3 reads TGTGCCTGGAGTGTACAAGCGGCCGAGTACGAGCAGTACTTC. This codes for CAWSVQAAEYEQYF.

The chain links TRBV11-2 to TRBJ2-7, with 8 nucleotides matching TRBD1. The CDR3 consists of 14 residues. CDR1 is SGHAT, CDR2 FQNNGV, per germline. Trimming at V came to 5 bases and at J to 1 base, leaving 4 bases not matched to a gene. The CDR3 nucleotides are TGTGCCAGCAGCCTTCGACAGGGGTCCTACGAGCAGTACTTC. Its protein product is CASSLRQGSYEQYF.

V gene TRBV11-2 combines with J gene TRBJ2-5, with 9 bases that match TRBD2. This CDR3 comprises 15 residues. V lost 1 base to trimming and J lost 4 bases; unmatched junction nucleotides: 4. Germline CDR1 SGHAT, CDR2 FQNNGV. Here the CDR3 reads CASSLVRGGVETQYF. In nucleotides, the CDR3 is TGTGCCAGCAGCTTAGTCCGCGGGGGGGTAGAGACCCAGTACTTC.

This sequence joins TRBV19 and TRBJ1-1; D ambiguous. Germline values: CDR1 LNHDA, CDR2 SQIVND (reference sequence). The length of the CDR3 is 14 residues. Trimming pared 1 base from V and 1 base from J, leaving 7 bases between. CDR3 in DNA: TGTGCCAGTAGTATAGGTAAAAAGAACACTGAAGCTTTCTTT. It specifies CASSIGKKNTEAFF.

This clone was seen only once. The V and J genes are TRBV6-6 and TRBJ2-5, with 8 bases identical to TRBD1. Germline trimming cut 6 bases from V and 2 bases from J; bases unmatched to any gene: 5. CDR1 is MNHNY, CDR2 SVGAGI, per germline (reference sequence). The length of the CDR3 is 14 residues. As DNA, the CDR3 is TGTGCCAGCAGACCTAGACAGGGGCAAGAGACCCAGTACTTC. Translation gives CASRPRQGQETQYF.

The gene calls are TRBV27 and TRBJ1-1; D is perhaps TRBD1 (5 bases). The CDR3 sequence is 14 residues long. Looked up from germline, CDR1 is MNHEY and CDR2 is SMNVEV (reference sequence). The ends were cut back, 5 bases at V and 4 bases at J, with 14 bases in the middle. This chain's CDR3 is CASSPHQGTTEAFF. The CDR3 DNA is TGTGCCAGCAGTCCCCACCAGGGTACCACTGAAGCTTTCTTT.

The chain joins TRBV11-2 to TRBJ2-7; D is uncertain. Trimming shortened V by 5 bases and J by 0 bases, and 11 bases separated the two germline ends. Germline V gene data show CDR1 as SGHAT and CDR2 as FQNNGV. The CDR3 spans 14 residues. The CDR3 DNA reads TGTGCCAGCAGCCCAGGCGAAAGCTCCTACGAGCAGTACTTC. Translating it yields CASSPGESSYEQYF.

The rearrangement uses TRBV2 and TRBJ2-7, with D tentatively TRBD2 (6 bases). The germline gives CDR1 SNHLY, CDR2 FYNNEI. This CDR3 is 14 amino acids long. V was pared by 7 bases and J by 0 bases, with 13 bases between. The CDR3 spells CASKEEGLSYEQYF. CDR3 bases: TGTGCCAGCAAGGAGGAGGGCCTCTCCTACGAGCAGTACTTC.

This clone occurred once. The V and J genes are TRBV4-2 and TRBJ2-3, with TRBD2 identical over 10 bases. The CDR3 sequence is 16 residues long. CDR1 is LGHNA and CDR2 is YNFKEQ in the germline V gene. Trimming took 1 base from V and 3 from J; bases not matched to a gene: 4. Here the CDR3 reads CASSQGAGGPTDTQYF. The CDR3 DNA is TGTGCCAGCAGCCAAGGAGCGGGGGGGCCTACAGATACGCAGTATTTT.

The chain uses TRBV4-2 and TRBJ2-4; the match to TRBD2 covers 14 bases. Unmatched junction bases numbered 12, after V lost 0 bases and J lost 2 bases. The CDR3 extends over 21 amino acids. Germline CDR1 and CDR2: LGHNA and YNFKEQ. The CDR3 protein is CASSQDHGTSGRLVPKNIQYF. CDR3 bases: TGTGCCAGCAGCCAAGATCACGGGACTAGCGGGAGATTGGTACCCAAAAACATTCAGTACTTC.